This T cell receptor beta chain was sequenced during a study of Ad26.COV2.S vaccination and SARS-CoV-2 variants. Study-level results: Spike-specific TCR breadth was greater after Ad26.COV2.S than placebo. Substantial post-vaccination breadth of spike-specific CD8+ and CD4+ T cell responses was reported. Overall T cell responses may have been underestimated by the analyses of TCR breadth and depth.

Comment on this clone: Its antigen is currently unknown.

The V end was cut by 3 bases, the J end by 10 bases, with 16 bases between. Per the germline V gene, CDR1 is MDHEN and CDR2 is SYDVKM. This CDR3 contains 15 residues. Measured with immunoSEQ multiplex PCR; TCRdb has only the in-frame clones, and not every one. This sample has about 7,100 clones, with around 84% found just once. The clonotype comes from a human donor who had recovered from COVID-19. The V call is TRBV28, the J call TRBJ1-6; tentatively, D is TRBD1 (6 bases). Sequenced material: peripheral blood, taken after recovery from COVID-19. The CDR3 coding sequence is TGTGCCAGCAGTTTCCCGGACAGTCGGGCATCACCCCTCCACTTT. This sequence encodes CASSFPDSRASPLHF.